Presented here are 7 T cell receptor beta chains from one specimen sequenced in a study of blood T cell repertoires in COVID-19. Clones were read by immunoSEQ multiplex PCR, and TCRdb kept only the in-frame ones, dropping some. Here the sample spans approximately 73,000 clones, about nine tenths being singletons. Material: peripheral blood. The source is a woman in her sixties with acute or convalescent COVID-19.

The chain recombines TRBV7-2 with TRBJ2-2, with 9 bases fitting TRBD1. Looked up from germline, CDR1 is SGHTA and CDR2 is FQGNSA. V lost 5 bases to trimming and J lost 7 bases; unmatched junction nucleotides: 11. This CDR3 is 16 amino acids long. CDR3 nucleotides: TGTGCCAGCAGCCCATCCGGGACAGGGCGCCTCGGGGAGCTGTTTTTT. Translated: CASSPSGTGRLGELFF. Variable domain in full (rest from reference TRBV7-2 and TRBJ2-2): GAGVSQSPSNKVTEKGKDVELRCDPISGHTALYWYRQSLGQGLEFLIYFQGNSAPDKSGLPSDRFSAERTGGSVSTLTIQRTQQEDSAVYLCASSPSGTGRLGELFFGEGSRLTVL.

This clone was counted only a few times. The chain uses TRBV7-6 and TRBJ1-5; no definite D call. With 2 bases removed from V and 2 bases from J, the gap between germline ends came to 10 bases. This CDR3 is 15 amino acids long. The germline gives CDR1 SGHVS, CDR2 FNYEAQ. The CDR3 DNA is TGTGCCAGCAGCTTATCGGCGGGTGGCAATCAGCCCCAGCATTTT. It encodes CASSLSAGGNQPQHF.

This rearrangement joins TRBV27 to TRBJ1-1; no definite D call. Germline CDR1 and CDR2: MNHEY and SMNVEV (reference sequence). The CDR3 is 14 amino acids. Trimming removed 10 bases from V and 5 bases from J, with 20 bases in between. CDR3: CATIRSGRETEAFF. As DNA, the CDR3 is TGTGCCACCATTCGGTCGGGGAGAGAAACTGAAGCTTTCTTT.

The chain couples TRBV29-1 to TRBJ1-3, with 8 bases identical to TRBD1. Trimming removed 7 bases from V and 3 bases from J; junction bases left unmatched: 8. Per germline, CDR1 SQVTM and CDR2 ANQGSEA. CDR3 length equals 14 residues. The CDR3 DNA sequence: TGCAGCGCCTCGGGACAGGCAGTTGGAAACACCATATATTTT. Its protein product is CSASGQAVGNTIYF.

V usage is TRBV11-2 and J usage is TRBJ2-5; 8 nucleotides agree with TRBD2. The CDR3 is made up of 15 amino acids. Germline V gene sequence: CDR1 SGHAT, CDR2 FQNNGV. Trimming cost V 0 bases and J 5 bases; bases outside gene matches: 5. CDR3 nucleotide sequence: TGTGCCAGCAGCTTAGATAGCGGGATCTGGGAGACCCAGTACTTC. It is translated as CASSLDSGIWETQYF.

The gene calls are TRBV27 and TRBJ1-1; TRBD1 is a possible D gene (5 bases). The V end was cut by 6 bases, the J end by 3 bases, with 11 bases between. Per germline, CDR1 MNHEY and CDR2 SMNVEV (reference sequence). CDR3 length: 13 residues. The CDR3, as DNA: TGTGCCAGCAGCGACGGGACTCACACTGAAGCTTTCTTT. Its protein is CASSDGTHTEAFF.

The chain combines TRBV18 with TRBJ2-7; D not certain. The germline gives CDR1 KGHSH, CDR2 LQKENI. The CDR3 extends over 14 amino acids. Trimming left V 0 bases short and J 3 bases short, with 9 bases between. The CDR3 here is CASSPPNRRYEQYF. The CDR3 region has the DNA TGTGCCAGCTCACCACCGAACAGACGCTACGAGCAGTACTTC.